These T cell receptor beta chains were read from a single sample in a study of T cells in Graves' hyperthyroidism and ophthalmopathy. TCRdb re-called the multiplex PCR reads with MiXCR, one entry per CDR3 protein. The sample holds around 700,000 distinct CDR3 sequences, about 17% seen once. The sequencing sample was made of blood. The origin of the receptors is a woman aged 45-65 years with Graves' hyperthyroidism that later progressed to Graves' ophthalmopathy. CDR3s include the opening cysteine and the closing phenylalanine or tryptophan. The order of the fields is clone size, V gene, D gene, J gene, CDR3 protein, CDR3 DNA. D genes are given only for firm matches. Clone size is stated in some rows and not others, as once, few, many or a class when expanded.

>.|TRBV4-2|TRBD2|TRBJ2-7
CASSQAAGGRSYEQYF
TGTGCCAGCAGCCAAGCGGCGGGGGGCAGGTCCTACGAGCAGTACTTC
>.|TRBV19|TRBD1|TRBJ2-5
CASSTGTGYGETQYF
TGTGCCAGTAGTACCGGGACAGGGTATGGGGAGACCCAGTACTTC
>.|TRBV19|TRBD1|TRBJ2-5
CASSIDPQQGTWETQYF
TGTGCCAGTAGTATCGACCCCCAACAGGGGACGTGGGAGACCCAGTACTTC
>many|TRBV5-1|.|TRBJ1-2
CASSFETGDYGYTF
TGCGCCAGCAGCTTTGAGACGGGCGACTATGGCTACACCTTC
>.|TRBV27|TRBD1|TRBJ1-1
CASSELTGGTEAFF
TGTGCCAGCAGTGAATTGACAGGGGGAACTGAAGCTTTCTTT
>.|TRBV29-1|.|TRBJ1-1
CSVDQNTEAFF
TGCAGCGTTGATCAGAACACTGAAGCTTTCTTT
>few|TRBV11-2|.|TRBJ1-5
CASSRDTHQPQHF
TGTGCCAGCAGCCGAGACACTCATCAGCCCCAGCATTTT
>.|TRBV30|.|TRBJ1-1
CAWSATLGTEAFF
TGTGCCTGGAGTGCGACCCTCGGGACTGAAGCTTTCTTT
>.|TRBV30|TRBD1|TRBJ2-3
CAWLDRGVADTQYF
TGTGCCTGGCTCGACAGGGGGGTGGCAGATACGCAGTATTTT
>many|TRBV12-5|TRBD1|TRBJ2-1
CASGQGEHEQFF
TGTGCTTCAGGACAGGGGGAACATGAGCAGTTCTTC
>few|TRBV27|.|TRBJ2-1
CASSPYWTGRDYASRSYNEQFF
TGTGCCAGCAGTCCCTACTGGACAGGGAGGGACTACGCTTCACGCTCCTACAATGAGCAGTTCTTC
>many|TRBV2|.|TRBJ1-5
CASSDRRTGGPQHF
TGTGCCAGCAGTGATCGTCGGACCGGGGGGCCCCAGCATTTT
>few|TRBV3-1|.|TRBJ1-6
CASSQDWNDSPLHF
TGTGCCAGCAGCCAAGATTGGAATGATTCACCCCTCCACTTT
>few|TRBV6-1|TRBD1|TRBJ1-2
CASTYGTGGYYGYTF
TGTGCCAGCACCTACGGTACAGGGGGGTACTATGGCTACACCTTC
>.|TRBV20-1|.|TRBJ1-1
CSARGPGENTEAFF
TGCAGTGCTAGAGGACCAGGGGAGAACACTGAAGCTTTCTTT
>.|TRBV28|.|TRBJ2-7
CASRSGPERPYEQYF
TGTGCCAGCAGAAGCGGCCCCGAGCGCCCCTACGAGCAGTACTTC
>.|TRBV20-1|.|TRBJ1-2
CSARDLKDGYGYTF
TGCAGTGCTAGAGATCTTAAGGATGGCTATGGCTACACCTTC
>many|TRBV29-1|.|TRBJ2-1
CSGGAGAGEQFF
TGCAGCGGCGGGGCCGGGGCGGGGGAGCAGTTCTTC
>few|TRBV10-3|TRBD1|TRBJ1-5
CAISARQGIDQPQHF
TGTGCCATCAGTGCCAGACAGGGAATCGATCAGCCCCAGCATTTT
>few|TRBV12-3/TRBV12-4|TRBD1|TRBJ1-5
CASSRQGSGQPQHF
TGTGCCAGCAGTCGACAGGGAAGTGGGCAGCCCCAGCATTTT
>.|TRBV11-2|.|TRBJ2-5
CASRSYQETQYF
TGTGCCAGCAGATCATATCAAGAGACCCAGTACTTC
>.|TRBV20-1|TRBD1|TRBJ2-1
CSAPKGGADREQFF
TGCAGTGCCCCGAAAGGGGGCGCCGACCGGGAGCAGTTCTTC
>.|TRBV3-1|.|TRBJ1-6
CAGSQEYGTEISPLHF
TGTGCCGGCAGCCAAGAATACGGGACGGAGATTTCACCCCTCCACTTT
>few|TRBV19|.|TRBJ1-2
CASTQNDGYTF
TGTGCCAGTACTCAGAACGATGGCTACACCTTC
>many|TRBV18|TRBD2|TRBJ2-5
CASSPRGTTQETQYF
TGTGCCAGCTCACCACGAGGGACTACCCAAGAGACCCAGTACTTC
>.|TRBV5-1|TRBD1|TRBJ2-3
CASSLAGRGFTDTQYF
TGTGCCAGCAGCTTAGCCGGCAGGGGGTTCACAGATACGCAGTATTTT
>.|TRBV4-1|TRBD1|TRBJ2-1
CASSHLGSTGQGADEQFF
TGCGCCAGCAGCCACCTGGGGAGTACGGGACAGGGGGCAGATGAGCAGTTCTTC
>.|TRBV5-6|.|TRBJ1-4
CASSLWRRYEKLFF
TGTGCCAGCAGCTTGTGGAGGCGCTATGAAAAACTGTTTTTT
>few|TRBV12-3/TRBV12-4|TRBD1|TRBJ2-1
CASSLGQGIRGQFF
TGTGCCAGCAGTTTGGGACAGGGCATTCGTGGGCAGTTCTTC
>.|TRBV30|.|TRBJ2-5
CAWSVHGGASETQYF
TGTGCCTGGAGTGTACACGGGGGCGCCAGCGAGACCCAGTACTTC
>.|TRBV6-5|TRBD1|TRBJ2-6
CASVWGQSGANVLTF
TGTGCCAGCGTTTGGGGACAGTCTGGGGCCAACGTCCTGACTTTC
>few|TRBV14|.|TRBJ2-2
CASSQGSGYTGELFF
TGTGCCAGCAGCCAAGGTTCGGGCTACACCGGGGAGCTGTTTTTT
>many|TRBV5-1|.|TRBJ1-1
CASSFQDSADVGAEAFF
TGCGCCAGCAGCTTCCAAGACTCGGCCGATGTGGGTGCTGAAGCTTTCTTT
>.|TRBV6-2/TRBV6-3|.|TRBJ2-1
CARSYLQGSVDEQFF
TGTGCCCGCAGTTATTTGCAGGGTTCCGTTGATGAGCAGTTCTTC
>few|TRBV6-1|TRBD1|TRBJ1-5
CASQPAMEGAQPQHF
TGTGCCAGCCAACCCGCCATGGAGGGGGCTCAGCCCCAGCATTTT
>many|TRBV2|.|TRBJ2-4
CASSQGVDKNIQYF
TGTGCCAGCAGCCAAGGGGTCGACAAAAACATTCAGTACTTC